This T cell receptor beta chain emerged from a study of cytomegalovirus exposure and HLA in healthy donors. At the level of the study: Unique TCRs numbering approximately 80 million, obtained from HLA-typed donors, made up an early data release.

V was pared by 6 bases and J by 2 bases, with 1 base of the junction left unmatched. Germline CDR1 and CDR2: MNHNS and SASEGT. The length of the CDR3 is 13 residues. The PCR was carried out with 60 Vbeta primers and 13 Jbeta primers. TCRdb keeps only in-frame clones here, not all; method: immunoSEQ multiplex PCR. Of tens of thousands of clones listed, roughly 75% were seen once; the top ten hold nearly 7.5%. Study-level findings and limits: Earlier findings revealed that most TCR beta V segments proved productive either about 87% or about 30% of the time. A later analysis, which compared TCR beta chains of equal frequency, found the HLA-associated ones more clonally expanded.

About this clone itself: Its specificity is not known.

This clonotype originated in a woman in her 30s in good health and CMV-seropositive. Sequenced sample: PBMCs. The genes are TRBV6-1 and TRBJ2-1, with TRBD2 matching 7 bases. The CDR3 DNA is TGTGCCAGCAGGGGAGGGACCTACAATGAGCAGTTCTTC. Translated, it gives CASRGGTYNEQFF.